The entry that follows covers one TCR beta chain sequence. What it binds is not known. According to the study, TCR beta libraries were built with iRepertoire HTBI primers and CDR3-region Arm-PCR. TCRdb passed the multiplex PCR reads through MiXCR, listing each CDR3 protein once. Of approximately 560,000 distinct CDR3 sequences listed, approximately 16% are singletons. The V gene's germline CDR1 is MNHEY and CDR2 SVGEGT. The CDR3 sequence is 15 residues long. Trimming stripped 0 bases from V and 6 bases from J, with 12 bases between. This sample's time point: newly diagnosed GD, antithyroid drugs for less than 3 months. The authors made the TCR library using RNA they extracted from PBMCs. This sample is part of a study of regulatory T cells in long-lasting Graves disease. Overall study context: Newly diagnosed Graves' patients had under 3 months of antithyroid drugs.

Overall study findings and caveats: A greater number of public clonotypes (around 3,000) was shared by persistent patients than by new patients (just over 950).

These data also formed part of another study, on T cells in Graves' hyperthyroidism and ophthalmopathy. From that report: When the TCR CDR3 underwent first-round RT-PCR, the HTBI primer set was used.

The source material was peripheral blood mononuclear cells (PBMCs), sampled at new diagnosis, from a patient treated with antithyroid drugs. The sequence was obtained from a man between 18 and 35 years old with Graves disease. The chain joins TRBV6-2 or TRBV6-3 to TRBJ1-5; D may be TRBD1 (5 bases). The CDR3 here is CASSYSSREGQPQHF. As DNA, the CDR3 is TGTGCCAGCAGTTACTCTTCCAGGGAGGGTCAGCCCCAGCATTTT.